This TCR beta chain was sequenced during a study of cytomegalovirus exposure and HLA in healthy donors. Overall study results and limits: Roughly uniform depth of sequencing across donors was assumed in presence/absence analyses.

With 60 Vbeta and 13 Jbeta primers, the PCR was carried out. The method was immunoSEQ multiplex PCR; TCRdb's version includes in-frame clones alone and lacks a portion of them. The sample includes approximately 200,000 clones, about three quarters of them seen just once. J was trimmed by 4 bases and V by 4 bases; bases with no gene match: 4. The CDR3 covers 15 residues. Germline loops: CDR1 MNHEY, CDR2 SMNVEV (reference sequence). Turning to this clone: Its antigen is unknown.

The sample consisted of PBMCs. The chain employs TRBV27 and TRBJ2-2, with 9 bases matching TRBD1. The sequence was collected from a man aged 18 to 29 in good health and CMV-seronegative. CDR3 bases: TGTGCCAGCAGTTGGGGACAGGGTGGCACCGGGGAGCTGTTTTTT. Translation: CASSWGQGGTGELFF.